This T cell receptor (beta chain) was captured in a study of cytotoxic CD8 clonotypes in ibrutinib-treated CLL. The overall study: Included were roughly ten relapsed/refractory and approximately 15 treatment-naive patients, of whom approximately 18 were IGHV unmutated. Response sampling came at median approximately a year of treatment, ranging roughly 6 to 40 months.

Generated by immunoSEQ multiplex PCR, the TCRdb table keeps only in-frame clones and is missing some. Of roughly 250,000 clones listed, roughly 74% are singletons. With respect to this clone: No antigen is known for it.

V lost 0 bases, J lost 7 bases, and 16 bases lay in between. In germline, CDR1 is MGHRA, CDR2 YSYEKL. The CDR3 totals 16 residues. Findings and caveats of the study: At baseline, clonality was higher than in age-matched healthy donors and correlated with CD8+ counts.

The TCR originated in a human donor with chronic lymphocytic leukemia. The chain is built from TRBV4-1 and TRBJ2-1; no firm D call. The specimen comprised PBMCs, sampled after 24 months of ibrutinib treatment. In DNA form, the CDR3 reads TGCGCCAGCAGCCAAGATCCGGTAAGGGCCGTTAATGAGCAGTTCTTC. Residues: CASSQDPVRAVNEQFF.